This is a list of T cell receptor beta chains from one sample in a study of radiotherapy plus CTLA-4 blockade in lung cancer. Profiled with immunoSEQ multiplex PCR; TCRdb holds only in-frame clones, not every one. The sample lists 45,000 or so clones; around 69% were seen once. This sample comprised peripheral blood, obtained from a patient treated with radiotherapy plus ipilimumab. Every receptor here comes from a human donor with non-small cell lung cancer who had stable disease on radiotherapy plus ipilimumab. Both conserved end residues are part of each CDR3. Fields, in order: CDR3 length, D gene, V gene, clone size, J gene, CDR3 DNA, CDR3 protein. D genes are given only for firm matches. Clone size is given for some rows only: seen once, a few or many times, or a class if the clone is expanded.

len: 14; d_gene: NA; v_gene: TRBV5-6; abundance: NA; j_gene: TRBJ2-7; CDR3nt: TGTGCCAGCAGCTTGGGGACACCGGTCTACGAGCAGTACTTC; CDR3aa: CASSLGTPVYEQYF
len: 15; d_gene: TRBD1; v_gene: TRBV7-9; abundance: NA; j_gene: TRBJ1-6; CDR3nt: TGTGCCAGCAGCCCCCGGACAGGAGACAATTCACCCCTCCACTTT; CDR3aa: CASSPRTGDNSPLHF
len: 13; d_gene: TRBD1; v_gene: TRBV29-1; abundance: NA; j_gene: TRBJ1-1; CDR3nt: TGCAGCGTCGTAGGGACAGGGGGAGGTGAAGCTTTCTTT; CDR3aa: CSVVGTGGGEAFF
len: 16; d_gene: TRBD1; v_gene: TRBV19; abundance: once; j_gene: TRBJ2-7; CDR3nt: TGTGCCAGTAGTATAGATCCGGGACAGGGCCGCTACGAGCAGTACTTC; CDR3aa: CASSIDPGQGRYEQYF
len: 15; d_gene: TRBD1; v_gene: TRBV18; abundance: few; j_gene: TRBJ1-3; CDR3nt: TGTGCCAGCTCACGCAACAGGGGGGAAAGAAACACCATATATTTT; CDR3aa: CASSRNRGERNTIYF
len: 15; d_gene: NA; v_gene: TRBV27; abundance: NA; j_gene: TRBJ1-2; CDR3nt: TGTGCCAGCAGTTTATACTACAGGGAGAACTATGGCTACACCTTC; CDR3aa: CASSLYYRENYGYTF
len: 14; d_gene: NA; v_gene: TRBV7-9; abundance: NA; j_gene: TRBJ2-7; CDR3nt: TGTGCCAGCAGCTTAGACGGTTTGGGCTTCGAGCAGTACTTC; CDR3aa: CASSLDGLGFEQYF
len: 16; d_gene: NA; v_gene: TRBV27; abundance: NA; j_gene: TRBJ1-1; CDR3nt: TGTGCCAGCAGTCTTCGCCGGGCGAGGGTATACGGTGAAGCTTTCTTT; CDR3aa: CASSLRRARVYGEAFF
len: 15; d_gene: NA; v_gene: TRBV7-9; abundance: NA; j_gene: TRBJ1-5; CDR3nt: TGTGCCAGCAGCTTAGTTGCAGGATTTAATCAGCCCCAGCATTTT; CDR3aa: CASSLVAGFNQPQHF
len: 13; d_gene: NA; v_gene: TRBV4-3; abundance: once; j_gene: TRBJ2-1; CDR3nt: TGCGCCAGCAGCCAAGGAGGCGATCATGAGCAGTTCTTC; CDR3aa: CASSQGGDHEQFF
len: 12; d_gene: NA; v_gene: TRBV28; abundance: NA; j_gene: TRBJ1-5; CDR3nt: TGTGCCAGCAGTTCCCGTATAAAACCCCAGCATTTT; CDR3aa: CASSSRIKPQHF
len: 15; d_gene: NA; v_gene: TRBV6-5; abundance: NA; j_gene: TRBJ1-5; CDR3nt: TGTGCCAGCAGTTACTCGAAGTATAGCAATCAGCCCCAGCATTTT; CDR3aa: CASSYSKYSNQPQHF
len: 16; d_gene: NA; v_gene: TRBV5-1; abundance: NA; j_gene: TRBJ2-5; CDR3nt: TGCGCCAGCAGCTTGGGTGGGACATCTACCCAAGAGACCCAGTACTTC; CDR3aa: CASSLGGTSTQETQYF
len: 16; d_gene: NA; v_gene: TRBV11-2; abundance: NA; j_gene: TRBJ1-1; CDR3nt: TGTGCCAGCAGCTTAGCCTCGGGACACCTGAACACTGAAGCTTTCTTT; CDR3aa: CASSLASGHLNTEAFF
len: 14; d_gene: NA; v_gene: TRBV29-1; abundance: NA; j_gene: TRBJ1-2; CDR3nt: TGCAGCGTTGAAGGTACGCCCTATATAGGTGGCTACACCTTC; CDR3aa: CSVEGTPYIGGYTF
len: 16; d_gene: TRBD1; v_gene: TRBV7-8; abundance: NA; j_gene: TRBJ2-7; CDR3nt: TGTGCCAGCAGCTTACAGGGACAGGGGCTTTCGTACGAGCAGTACTTC; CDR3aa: CASSLQGQGLSYEQYF
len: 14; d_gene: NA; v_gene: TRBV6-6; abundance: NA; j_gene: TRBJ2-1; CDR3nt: TGTGCCAGCAGTTACGTGAGCTCCTACAATGAGCAGTTCTTC; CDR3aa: CASSYVSSYNEQFF
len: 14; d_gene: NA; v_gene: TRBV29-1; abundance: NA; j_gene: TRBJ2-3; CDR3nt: TGCAGCCATTCCGGACAGACATTCACAGATACGCAGTATTTT; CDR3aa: CSHSGQTFTDTQYF
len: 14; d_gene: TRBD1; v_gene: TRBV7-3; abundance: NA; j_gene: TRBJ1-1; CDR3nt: TGTGCCAGCAGCAGAGCAGGGGGCACCACTGAAGCTTTCTTT; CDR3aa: CASSRAGGTTEAFF
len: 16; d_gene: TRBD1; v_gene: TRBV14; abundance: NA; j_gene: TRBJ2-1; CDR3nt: TGTGCCAGCAGCCAAGCCCCTGGACAGGGCTACAATGAGCAGTTCTTC; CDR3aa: CASSQAPGQGYNEQFF
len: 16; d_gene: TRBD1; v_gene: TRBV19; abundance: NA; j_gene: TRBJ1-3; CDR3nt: TGTGCCAGTAGTATCCTCCCGACAGGGGCTGGAAACACCATATATTTT; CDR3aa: CASSILPTGAGNTIYF
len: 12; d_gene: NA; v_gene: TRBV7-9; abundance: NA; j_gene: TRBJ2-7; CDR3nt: TGTGCCAGCAGCGCCATTTCCTACGAGCAGTACTTC; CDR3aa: CASSAISYEQYF
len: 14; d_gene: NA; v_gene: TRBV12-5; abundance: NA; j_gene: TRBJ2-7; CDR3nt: TGTGCTAGTGGCCGCGGACAGCCGGTATACGAGCAGTACTTC; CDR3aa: CASGRGQPVYEQYF
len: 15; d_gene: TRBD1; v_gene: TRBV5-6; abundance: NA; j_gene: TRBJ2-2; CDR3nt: TGTGCCAGCAGCTTGACGGGACAGTCTTCCGGGGAGCTGTTTTTT; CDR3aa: CASSLTGQSSGELFF
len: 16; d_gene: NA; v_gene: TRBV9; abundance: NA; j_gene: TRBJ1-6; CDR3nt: TGTGCCAGCAGCCCAAGGCAGGGCGAGGGGAGCTCACCCCTCCACTTT; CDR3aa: CASSPRQGEGSSPLHF
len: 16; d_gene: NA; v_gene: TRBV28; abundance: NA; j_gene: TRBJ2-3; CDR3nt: TGTGCCAGCAGTTTATACCGGGCAGGGAGCACAGATACGCAGTATTTT; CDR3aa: CASSLYRAGSTDTQYF
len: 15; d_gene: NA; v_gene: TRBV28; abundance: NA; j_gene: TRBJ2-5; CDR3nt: TGTGCCAGCAGTCCGGGTGTAAACTCTCAAGAGACCCAGTACTTC; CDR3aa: CASSPGVNSQETQYF
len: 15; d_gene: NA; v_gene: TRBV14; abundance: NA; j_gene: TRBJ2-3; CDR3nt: TGTGCCAGCAGCCAAGGAGCCATATTCACGGATACGCAGTATTTT; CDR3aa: CASSQGAIFTDTQYF
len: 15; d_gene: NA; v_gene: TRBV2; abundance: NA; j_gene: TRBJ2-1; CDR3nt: TGTGCCAGCAGTGGGCAGGGGGGAACGTACAATGAGCAGTTCTTC; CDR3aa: CASSGQGGTYNEQFF
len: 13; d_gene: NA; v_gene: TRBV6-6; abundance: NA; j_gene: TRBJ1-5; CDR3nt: TGTGCCAGCAGTTACTCAGGGACCCAGCCCCAGCATTTT; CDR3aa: CASSYSGTQPQHF
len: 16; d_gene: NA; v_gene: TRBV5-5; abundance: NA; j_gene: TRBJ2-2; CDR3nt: TGTGCCAGCAGCTTGGTTCCCGGGTCGAGCACCGGGGAGCTGTTTTTT; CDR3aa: CASSLVPGSSTGELFF
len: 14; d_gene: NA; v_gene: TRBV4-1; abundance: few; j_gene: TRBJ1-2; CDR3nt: TGCGCCAGCAGCCAAGGGGCTCCTTCCTATGGCTACACCTTC; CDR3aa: CASSQGAPSYGYTF
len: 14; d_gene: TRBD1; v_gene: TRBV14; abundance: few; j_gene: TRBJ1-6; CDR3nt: TGTGCCAGCAGCCAGGGCAGGGGGCTGTCACCCCTCCACTTT; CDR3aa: CASSQGRGLSPLHF